This entry describes one T cell receptor (beta chain). A read error may account for a junction end that differs from germline. Per the study methods: Individual samples carried between roughly 23,224 and 750,000 TCRs, with roughly 96,000 as the median. TCRdb reanalysed the RACE reads using MiXCR and keeps one entry per CDR3 protein. What appears here as the V and J calls and clone size reflects TCRdb's work, not the paper's. The profile shows 35,000 to 50,000 distinct CDR3 sequences, 4.3% of them singletons. The data are from a study of human T cells and chemical hapten exposure. This CDR3 has 14 amino acids. Germline V gene lookup returns CDR1 MNHEY and CDR2 SVGAGI. Noted time point: healthy volunteer bleed at 2 weeks. The total RNA was obtained from whole blood that was not fractionated.

The clonotype comes from a female donor in good health. Some clones in this sample may be carry-over from other donors' samples. The chain has TRBV6-5 and TRBJ1-5, with D perhaps TRBD1 (5 bases). Sequenced material: whole blood. The CDR3 is CASSSGRPGQPQNF. The DNA for the CDR3 is TGTGCCAGCAGTTCCGGTAGGCCAGGGCAGCCCCAGAATTTT.